This T cell receptor beta chain stems from a study of shared clonotypes between healthy human individuals. The protocol was immunoSEQ multiplex PCR, while the TCRdb copy is restricted to in-frame clones and leaves out a portion. The profile shows about 1.1 million clones, 60% to 85% of them singletons. The germline CDR1 and CDR2 sequences are MNHNY and SVGAGI (reference sequence). The CDR3 length is 16 residues. With V trimmed by 1 base and J by 6 bases, 9 bases remained unmatched. Findings and caveats of the study: Apart from blood, nothing was sampled; tissue repertoires likely differ. Represented diversity, genetic and exposure-history alike, was limited by few donors.

Concerning this clone itself: Its antigen is not known.

The sample was memory CD4+ T cells from PBMCs. As for subset: CD45RA-negative fraction. The receptor's source is a man younger than 30 in good health. Some clones in this sample may be carry-over from other donors' samples. V gene TRBV6-6 combines with J gene TRBJ1-2, with 9 positions matching TRBD1. The CDR3, as DNA: TGTGCCAGCAGTTACTATGGACAGGGGAAATCGGATGGCTACACCTTC. This sequence encodes CASSYYGQGKSDGYTF.